The entry below gives a single T cell receptor beta chain sequence along with its context. The junction had 5 bases not matched to a gene; V was cut back by 3 bases and J by 3 bases. The CDR3 is made up of 14 amino acids. In germline, CDR1 is SGHRS, CDR2 YFSETQ. This entry is derived from a study of early T cells in non-severe SARS-CoV-2 infection. TCRdb passed the 5' RACE reads through MiXCR, listing each CDR3 protein once. Of 80,000 to 100,000 distinct CDR3 sequences detected, 10% to 15% appear once; the ten largest clones hold about 6%. The receptor was derived from an adult who was a healthcare worker with PCR-confirmed SARS-CoV-2 infection or an uninfected control (not recorded which). The sequenced sample was whole blood. This chain joins TRBV5-1 and TRBJ2-7, with TRBD1 matching over 8 bases. CDR3 sequence reads: CASSYWTGHYEQYF. The CDR3 DNA is TGCGCCAGCAGCTATTGGACAGGGCACTACGAGCAGTACTTC.